The present entry profiles one T cell receptor (beta chain) with its context. All exposed participants met a person with COVID-19 within 2 weeks before entering the study. The sample is drawn from a study of blood T cell repertoires in COVID-19. This CDR3 contains 16 residues. CDR1 and CDR2 (germline): MDHEN, SYDVKM. V was cut by 6 bases and J by 3 bases, with 18 bases left in between. Original processing methods: Using reference gene primer amplification, nucleated cell counts were estimated. Measured with immunoSEQ multiplex PCR; TCRdb has only the in-frame clones, and not every one. V, J and clone size are taken as reported in that table, and D and trimming were inferred from the DNA itself. The repertoire holds hundreds of thousands of clones, with 85% to 90% as singletons.

The source is a man aged 50 or older who had been exposed to COVID-19. J is TRBJ2-1 and V is TRBV28, with D perhaps matching TRBD1 (5 bases). Sequencing used PBMCs or T cells enriched from blood (not recorded which). The CDR3 loop reads CASSPSWGPLYNEQFF. CDR3 coding DNA: TGTGCCAGCAGCCCCTCGTGGGGCCCTCTCTACAATGAGCAGTTCTTC.